Each of the 22 T cell receptor beta chains below was sequenced from the same sample in a study of control samples from healthy donors and cancer patients. Assay used: immunoSEQ multiplex PCR; TCRdb lists only in-frame clones, some missing. Here the sample spans roughly 84,000 clones, about 89% being singletons. The sample taken for sequencing was blood. The receptors derive from a man aged 45-60 years in good health.

The CDR3: CASSDRMGTNYGYTF. CDR3 in DNA: TGTGCCAGCAGTGACAGAATGGGGACTAACTATGGCTACACCTTC. The chain recombines TRBV6-4 with TRBJ1-2, with D uncertain. V was pared by 2 bases and J by 0 bases, with 10 bases between. CDR3 length: 15 residues. From germline, CDR1 is MRHNA and CDR2 SNTAGT.

V is TRBV7-2 and J is TRBJ1-2; D perhaps matches TRBD1 (5 bases). Trimming took off 5 bases at V and 5 bases at J, with 12 bases between the two ends. CDR3 length equals 13 residues. Germline loops: CDR1 SGHTA, CDR2 FQGNSA. The CDR3 region is CASSRDRQYGYTF. CDR3 coding DNA: TGTGCCAGCAGCCGCGACCGACAGTATGGCTACACCTTC. Using reference TRBV7-2 and TRBJ1-2 for the parts outside the CDR3, the full variable domain is GAGVSQSPSNKVTEKGKDVELRCDPISGHTALYWYRQSLGQGLEFLIYFQGNSAPDKSGLPSDRFSAERTGGSVSTLTIQRTQQEDSAVYLCASSRDRQYGYTFGSGTRLTVV.

This chain joins TRBV10-3 and TRBJ2-6, with 7 bases fitting TRBD1. The CDR3 runs 21 residues. The ends lost 4 bases at V and 0 bases at J; junction bases unmatched: 18. Germline V lookup: CDR1 ENHRY, CDR2 SYGVKD. Here the CDR3 DNA reads TGTGCCATCAGTGCCGGATTCGGACGGACAGGACGAAGCTCTGGGGCCAACGTCCTGACTTTC. It yields the protein CAISAGFGRTGRSSGANVLTF.

This clone was observed a single time. The chain is built from TRBV29-1 and TRBJ1-1; weak D call: TRBD1 (5 bases). Trimming left V 2 bases short and J 7 bases short, with 17 bases between. Germline CDR1 SQVTM, CDR2 ANQGSEA. The CDR3 consists of 14 residues. The CDR3 DNA follows: TGCAGCGTTGAACCGGGGACTGCCCTTATTGAAGCTTTCTTT. It specifies CSVEPGTALIEAFF.

The CDR3 is CASSEGYGKNIQYF. The CDR3 nucleotides are TGTGCCAGCAGCGAGGGATACGGCAAAAACATTCAGTACTTC. The gene calls are TRBV7-3 and TRBJ2-4, with D tentatively TRBD2 (5 bases). The germline gives CDR1 SGHTA, CDR2 FQGTGA. The CDR3 covers 14 residues. The V gene lost 5 bases and the J gene lost 3 bases, with 11 bases spanning the gap.

J is TRBJ1-1 and V is TRBV7-9, with D possibly TRBD1 on 5 matching bases. V gave up 2 bases and J gave up 9 bases, with 10 bases separating them. The CDR3 sequence is 12 residues long. Germline-derived CDR1 and CDR2 are SEHNR and FQNEAQ (reference sequence). CDR3 in amino acids: CASSLTGGQAFF. The CDR3 DNA reads TGTGCCAGCAGCTTAACGGGGGGTCAAGCTTTCTTT. The entire variable domain, with the rest obtained from reference TRBV7-9 and TRBJ1-1, is as follows: DTGVSQNPRHKITKRGQNVTFRCDPISEHNRLYWYRQTLGQGPEFLTYFQNEAQLEKSRLLSDRFSAERPKGSFSTLEIQRTEQGDSAMYLCASSLTGGQAFFGQGTRLTVV.

V usage is TRBV24-1 and J usage is TRBJ1-2, with TRBD1 matching over 12 bases. Looked up from germline, CDR1 is KGHDR and CDR2 is SFDVKD. The J segment lost 7 bases and the V segment lost 3 bases, leaving 8 bases of the junction unmatched. The CDR3 is 16 residues long. The CDR3 nucleotides are TGTGCCACCAGTGATCCCCGGGACAGGGGGCTTGGTGGCTACACCTTC. It translates to CATSDPRDRGLGGYTF.

This clone was seen a handful of times. The gene calls are TRBV14 and TRBJ2-3; D not certain. Trimming left V 0 bases short and J 4 bases short, with 14 bases between. This CDR3 has 16 residues. Germline V CDR1 and CDR2: SGHDN, FVKESK. This CDR3 reads CASSQDLGSWPDTQYF. Here the CDR3 DNA reads TGTGCCAGCAGCCAAGATTTAGGGTCGTGGCCAGATACGCAGTATTTT. Full variable domain (outside the CDR3, taken from reference TRBV14 and TRBJ2-3): EAGVTQFPSHSVIEKGQTVTLRCDPISGHDNLYWYRRVMGKEIKFLLHFVKESKQDESGMPNNRFLAERTGGTYSTLKVQPAELEDSGVYFCASSQDLGSWPDTQYFGPGTRLTVL.

This chain joins TRBV3-1 (or the pseudogene TRBV3-2) and TRBJ1-1; the D gene is possibly TRBD1 (5 bases). The CDR3 has 12 amino acids. Germline V gene sequence: CDR1 LGHDT, CDR2 YNNKEL (reference sequence). Trimming took 3 bases from V and 5 from J, leaving 7 bases between them. CDR3 nucleotides: TGTGCCAGCAGCCATGGGGGAACTGAAGCTTTCTTT. This sequence encodes CASSHGGTEAFF.

The J gene is TRBJ2-4, the V gene TRBV5-6; 8 nucleotides align to TRBD1. Germline lookup yields CDR1 SGHDT and CDR2 YYEEEE. Losses at the gene ends were 0 bases for V and 7 bases for J; bases not matched to a gene: 6. The CDR3 sequence is 15 residues long. CDR3: CASSLVQGGRNIQYF. CDR3 bases: TGTGCCAGCAGCTTGGTACAGGGGGGACGGAACATTCAGTACTTC.

Written as DNA, the CDR3 is TGTGCCAGCAGTTACTCATATCGGGGGGCCGGGGAGCTGTTTTTT. Protein sequence: CASSYSYRGAGELFF. This sequence joins TRBV6-5 and TRBJ2-2; TRBD2 matches 7 bases. J was trimmed by 6 bases and V by 0 bases; bases with no gene match: 4. CDR1 and CDR2 from the germline V gene are MNHEY and SVGAGI. The CDR3 is 15 residues long.

The rearrangement uses TRBV15 and TRBJ1-1; D not resolved. CDR3 length equals 15 residues. V was cut by 0 bases and J by 5 bases, with 13 bases left in between. CDR1 LNHNV and CDR2 YYDKDF come from the germline V gene (reference sequence). The CDR3, as DNA: TGTGCCACCAGCAGAGATGTTCCCGGCAGGACTGAAGCTTTCTTT. Its translation is CATSRDVPGRTEAFF.

This rearrangement joins TRBV5-5 to TRBJ2-5; D might be TRBD2 (5 bases). Germline CDR1 is SGHKS and CDR2 is YYEKEE (reference sequence). This CDR3 spans 15 amino acids. V gave up 5 bases and J gave up 10 bases, with 24 bases separating them. DNA of the CDR3: TGTGCCAGCAGGGTTGGACCTAGAACGACCGGGGACCAGTACTTC. This sequence encodes CASRVGPRTTGDQYF.

The rearrangement uses TRBV7-9 and TRBJ2-1; TRBD2 aligns across 10 bases. Per germline, CDR1 SEHNR and CDR2 FQNEAQ (reference sequence). V lost 5 bases and J lost 4; bases outside the gene matches: 14. The CDR3 runs 18 residues. The CDR3 spells CASSRPKAAGGKYNEQFF. As DNA, the CDR3 is TGTGCCAGCAGCCGTCCCAAAGCAGCGGGGGGGAAGTACAATGAGCAGTTCTTC.

The chain links TRBV6-2 or TRBV6-3 to TRBJ2-3; D unclear. The CDR3 spans 11 residues. Trimming left V 5 bases short and J 6 bases short, with 6 bases between. Germline CDR1 reads MNHEY; CDR2 reads SVGEGT. For the CDR3, the DNA is TGTGCCAGCAGTATAGGGGATACGCAGTATTTT. Encoded protein: CASSIGDTQYF.

The rearrangement joins TRBV30 to TRBJ1-5; no clear D. V was clipped by 8 bases and J by 2 bases, with 16 bases between them. Germline assignment: CDR1 GTSNPN and CDR2 SVGIG (reference sequence). The length of the CDR3 is 14 residues. CDR3 loop: CAVSPDGGNQPQHF. For the CDR3, the DNA is TGTGCCGTATCCCCCGACGGAGGCAATCAGCCCCAGCATTTT. The full variable domain, its missing parts supplied by reference TRBV30 and TRBJ1-5, is SQTIHQWPATLVQPVGSPLSLECTVEGTSNPNLYWYRQAAGRGLQLLFYSVGIGQISSEVPQNLSASRPQDRQFILSSKKLLLSDSGFYLCAVSPDGGNQPQHFGDGTRLSIL.

This clone was picked up one time. This chain connects TRBV4-1 to TRBJ1-1; TRBD1 matches 9 bases. The junction had 7 bases not matched to a gene; V was cut back by 0 bases and J by 5 bases. Germline CDR1 is MGHRA and CDR2 is YSYEKL. The CDR3 extends over 16 amino acids. CDR3 in DNA: TGCGCCAGCAGCCAAGAGAGGGGGACAGGGCAAACTGAAGCTTTCTTT. Encoded protein: CASSQERGTGQTEAFF.

As DNA, the CDR3 is TGCGCCAGCAGCTTGGATACAGGGGGGGTCTATGGCTACACCTTC. Its protein is CASSLDTGGVYGYTF. This chain connects TRBV5-1 to TRBJ1-2; 8 positions match TRBD1. Trimming removed 0 bases from V and 4 bases from J; junction bases left unmatched: 5. Germline lookup yields CDR1 SGHRS and CDR2 YFSETQ. This CDR3 has 15 amino acids.

The chain couples TRBV18 to TRBJ1-5; 8 bases fit TRBD1. V dropped 4 bases and J dropped 1; count of bases not matched to a gene: 3. Germline assignment: CDR1 KGHSH and CDR2 LQKENI. The CDR3 contains 15 residues. The DNA for the CDR3 is TGTGCCAGCTCACAAGACAGGGGAAGCAATCAGCCCCAGCATTTT. Translated: CASSQDRGSNQPQHF.

The CDR3 here is CASSFTRDTQYF. The CDR3 DNA reads TGTGCCAGCAGCTTTACCCGCGATACGCAGTATTTT. The chain has TRBV7-2 and TRBJ2-3; D ambiguous. The CDR3 runs to 12 residues. Germline CDR1 SGHTA, CDR2 FQGNSA. The V end lost 3 bases, the J end lost 6 bases, and 7 bases lay between the germline ends.

This chain connects TRBV6-5 to TRBJ2-7, with D possibly TRBD1 on 5 matching bases. Germline CDR1 reads MNHEY; CDR2 reads SVGAGI. V lost 2 bases, J lost 0 bases, and 11 bases lay in between. The length of the CDR3 is 15 residues. The CDR3 here is CASSYRPQGSYEQYF. CDR3 nucleotide sequence: TGTGCCAGCAGTTACAGGCCCCAGGGCTCCTACGAGCAGTACTTC.

CDR3 region: CARGGEATDQETQYF. Written as DNA, the CDR3 is TGTGCCAGAGGGGGTGAGGCTACGGACCAAGAGACCCAGTACTTC. The chain combines TRBV2 with TRBJ2-5; tentative D call: TRBD1 (6 bases). The germline CDR1 and CDR2 sequences are SNHLY and FYNNEI. Trimming stripped 9 bases from V and 0 bases from J, with 17 bases between. The CDR3 sequence is 15 residues long.